The following is a T cell receptor beta chain sequence with its context. In the original processing: It was from reference gene primer amplification that nucleated cell counts were estimated. TCRdb keeps only in-frame clones here, not all; method: immunoSEQ multiplex PCR. V and J calls and clone size are as listed in that table; D and trimming were resolved from the DNA. The table includes hundreds of thousands of clones, roughly 90% detected once. This sample was included in a study of blood T cell repertoires in COVID-19. The receptor comes from a woman aged 30 to 39 with acute COVID-19. Sequencing used PBMCs or T cells enriched from blood (not recorded which).

The CDR3 loop is CASSSAWGGNQPQHF. CDR3 DNA sequence: TGTGCCAGCAGTTCTGCATGGGGGGGCAATCAGCCCCAGCATTTT. The rearrangement uses TRBV6-5 and TRBJ1-5; D possibly corresponds to TRBD1 (5 bases). This CDR3 has 15 amino acids. Trimming removed 4 bases at V and 2 bases at J, with 12 bases between. The germline CDR1 and CDR2 sequences are MNHEY and SVGAGI.